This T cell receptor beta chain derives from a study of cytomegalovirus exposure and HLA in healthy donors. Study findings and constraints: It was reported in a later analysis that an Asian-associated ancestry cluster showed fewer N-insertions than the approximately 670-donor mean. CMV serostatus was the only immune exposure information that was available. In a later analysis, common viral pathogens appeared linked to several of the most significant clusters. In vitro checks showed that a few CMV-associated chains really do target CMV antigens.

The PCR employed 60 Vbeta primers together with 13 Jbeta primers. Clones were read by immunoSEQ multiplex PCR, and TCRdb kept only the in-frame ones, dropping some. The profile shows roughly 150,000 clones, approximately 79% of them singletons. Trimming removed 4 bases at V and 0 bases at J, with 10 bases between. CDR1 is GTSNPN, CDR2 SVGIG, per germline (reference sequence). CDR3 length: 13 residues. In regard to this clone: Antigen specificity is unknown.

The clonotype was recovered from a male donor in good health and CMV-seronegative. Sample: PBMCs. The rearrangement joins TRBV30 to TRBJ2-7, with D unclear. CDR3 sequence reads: CAWNRPRSYEQYF. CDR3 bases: TGTGCCTGGAACCGCCCGCGCTCCTACGAGCAGTACTTC.